Listed here are 27 T cell receptor beta chains from one sample, sequenced in a study of T cells expressing NK-cell markers. From its re-call of the 5' RACE reads, TCRdb lists each CDR3 protein once, without DNA. This sample's table reports hundreds of thousands of distinct CDR3 sequences. The source material was blood T cells: a sorted CD56 or NKG2C T cell subset, CD4+ or CD8+ T cells, or bulk PBMC T cells (not recorded which). These receptors were collected from a man aged 18-70 years in good health.

V usage is TRBV24-1 and J usage is TRBJ2-5; lacking DNA, the TRBD1 call made by TCRdb goes unchecked. CDR1 and CDR2 (germline): KGHDR, SFDVKD. The CDR3 consists of 16 residues. The chain's CDR3 is CATSDWVFGQVKTQYF.

V gene TRBV20-1 combines with J gene TRBJ1-1; TCRdb indicates TRBD1, and absent DNA this call remains unverified. The CDR3 is made up of 14 amino acids. The germline gives CDR1 DFQATT, CDR2 SNEGSKA (reference sequence). The CDR3 here is CSAPRTVLNTEAFF.

The gene calls are TRBV21-1 and TRBJ1-4; as DNA is missing, the TRBD1 call by TCRdb cannot be tested. TRBV21-1 counts as a pseudogene. CDR3 length: 15 amino acids. The CDR3 reads CASQARGAANEKLFF.

The J gene is TRBJ2-1, the V gene TRBV14; TCRdb names TRBD2, which stays unverified in the absence of DNA. From germline, CDR1 is SGHDN and CDR2 FVKESK. The CDR3 covers 17 residues. The CDR3: CASSLLERGAGGNEQFF.

This sequence joins TRBV13 and TRBJ2-7; there is no DNA to check the TCRdb D call of TRBD2. Germline V gene data show CDR1 as PRHDT and CDR2 as FYEKMQ (reference sequence). The CDR3 has 13 amino acids. The CDR3: CASSSGLADEQYF.

The chain combines TRBV20-1 with TRBJ1-5; TCRdb's assignment of TRBD1 cannot be checked, as there is no DNA. The CDR3 loop spans 13 amino acids. Looked up from germline, CDR1 is DFQATT and CDR2 is SNEGSKA (reference sequence). The CDR3 here is CSASGTGMAPQHF.

J is TRBJ1-2 and V is TRBV12-3 or TRBV12-4; TCRdb's assignment of TRBD1 cannot be checked, as there is no DNA. This CDR3 has 15 amino acids. The CDR3 reads CASSPQTGTLGGYTF.

V and J are TRBV27 and TRBJ2-2; the TRBD2 assignment by TCRdb is unverifiable without DNA. CDR1 and CDR2 from the germline V gene are MNHEY and SMNVEV (reference sequence). The CDR3 is made up of 14 amino acids. The CDR3 sequence: CASSGGSNTGELFF.

The chain combines TRBV4-1 with TRBJ2-3; without DNA, the TCRdb call of TRBD2 cannot be checked. Germline V lookup: CDR1 MGHRA, CDR2 YSYEKL. This CDR3 has 17 amino acids. CDR3 residues: CASSQPKGLAGPNTQYF.

V is TRBV7-9 and J is TRBJ2-7. The germline CDR1 and CDR2 sequences are SEHNR and FQNEAQ (reference sequence). The CDR3 totals 15 residues. The CDR3 is CASSLVGRGSYEQYF.

This chain uses TRBV2 with TRBJ2-5; TCRdb names TRBD1, which stays unverified in the absence of DNA. CDR1 and CDR2 (germline): SNHLY, FYNNEI. The CDR3 extends over 11 amino acids. The CDR3 here is CATGGGETQYF.

V is TRBV2 and J is TRBJ2-7; as DNA is missing, the TRBD1 call by TCRdb cannot be tested. Germline values: CDR1 SNHLY, CDR2 FYNNEI. This CDR3 contains 13 residues. The CDR3 sequence is CASSLRRDREQYF.

The chain joins TRBV5-1 to TRBJ1-1; TCRdb names TRBD1, which stays unverified in the absence of DNA. The CDR3 sequence is 16 residues long. Germline V CDR1 and CDR2: SGHRS, YFSETQ. CDR3: CASSLGQGGGSTEAFF.

The V gene is TRBV5-4, the J gene TRBJ1-3; TCRdb selects TRBD1, and the lack of DNA leaves this call unchecked. The CDR3 loop spans 19 amino acids. CDR1 and CDR2 from the germline V gene are SGHNT and YYREEE (reference sequence). CDR3 amino acids: CASSFFPGHTGSSGNTIYF.

This chain links TRBV20-1 with TRBJ2-1; TCRdb lists TRBD1, though no DNA is available to test this call. CDR1 DFQATT and CDR2 SNEGSKA come from the germline V gene (reference sequence). The CDR3 totals 16 residues. CDR3 region: CSARDFGYGGVNEQFF.

The chain combines TRBV15 with TRBJ2-5; the D call from TCRdb, TRBD2, cannot be confirmed without DNA. Germline lookup yields CDR1 LNHNV and CDR2 YYDKDF (reference sequence). This CDR3 is 14 amino acids long. CDR3 residues: CATRTSGVRETQYF.

This chain connects TRBV29-1 to TRBJ2-2; as DNA is missing, the TRBD1 call by TCRdb cannot be tested. This CDR3 has 14 residues. Germline CDR1 and CDR2: SQVTM and ANQGSEA. This CDR3 reads CSVVTGYNTGELFF.

The chain links TRBV19 to TRBJ2-5; TCRdb proposes TRBD2, but this gene call is untestable without DNA. The germline V gene has CDR1 LNHDA and CDR2 SQIVND (reference sequence). This CDR3 has 16 residues. CDR3 amino acids: CASSSGTSGAWETQYF.

V usage is TRBV3-1 and J usage is TRBJ1-4. The CDR3 covers 14 residues. Germline values: CDR1 LGHDT, CDR2 YNNKEL (reference sequence). The CDR3 loop reads CASSPTWTNEKLFF.

The chain employs TRBV5-1 and TRBJ1-2; TCRdb gives TRBD1 as the D gene, but with no DNA this cannot be confirmed. The germline V gene has CDR1 SGHRS and CDR2 YFSETQ. The CDR3 has 15 amino acids. The CDR3: CASSLLVAGDDGYTF.

The CDR3 loop reads CASGLVGSIWPRKDTQYF. V and J are TRBV12-5 and TRBJ2-3; TCRdb names TRBD1, which stays unverified in the absence of DNA. The CDR3 contains 18 residues. CDR1 LGHNT and CDR2 FRNRAP come from the germline V gene.

The chain joins TRBV6-5 to TRBJ2-1; TCRdb's D call of TRBD2 is untestable without DNA. Per the germline V gene, CDR1 is MNHEY and CDR2 is SVGAGI. The CDR3 runs to 14 residues. The CDR3 is CASRLSGGANEQFF.

The V gene is TRBV6-5, the J gene TRBJ2-2; TCRdb's D call, TRBD1, is unchecked because there is no DNA. Germline V CDR1 and CDR2: MNHEY, SVGAGI. The CDR3 covers 19 residues. The CDR3 here is CASSSGTGSWTANTGELFF.

V gene TRBV19 combines with J gene TRBJ2-2; the TCRdb D gene call, TRBD1, has no DNA to confirm it. The CDR3 is 16 residues long. Germline CDR1 LNHDA, CDR2 SQIVND (reference sequence). The CDR3 reads CASSPPRTTNTGELFF.

The chain employs TRBV18 and TRBJ2-7. The CDR3 is 13 residues long. The germline V gene has CDR1 KGHSH and CDR2 LQKENI. This CDR3 is CASSRAAAYEQYF.

This rearrangement joins TRBV20-1 to TRBJ2-5; absent DNA, TCRdb's TRBD2 call cannot be checked. Germline-derived CDR1 and CDR2 are DFQATT and SNEGSKA (reference sequence). The CDR3 totals 14 residues. The CDR3: CSASPSGLVKTQYF.

The chain is built from TRBV20-1 and TRBJ1-6. This CDR3 is built from 13 residues. The germline V gene encodes CDR1 DFQATT and CDR2 SNEGSKA (reference sequence). Here the CDR3 reads CSARPTGVWSLHF.